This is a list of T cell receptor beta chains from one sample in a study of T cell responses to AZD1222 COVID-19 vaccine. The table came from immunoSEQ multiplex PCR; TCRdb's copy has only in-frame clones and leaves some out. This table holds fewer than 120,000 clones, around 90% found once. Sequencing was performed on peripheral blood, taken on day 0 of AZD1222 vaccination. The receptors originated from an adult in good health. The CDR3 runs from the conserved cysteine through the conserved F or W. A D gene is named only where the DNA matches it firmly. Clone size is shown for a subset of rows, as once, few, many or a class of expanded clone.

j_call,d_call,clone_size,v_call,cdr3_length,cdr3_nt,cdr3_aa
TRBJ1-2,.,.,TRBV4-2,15,TGTGCCAGCAGCCCCCCCTGGGTAGGGGAGGACGGCTACACCTTC,CASSPPWVGEDGYTF
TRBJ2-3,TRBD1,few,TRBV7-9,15,TGTGCCAGCAGCCCTGGGACAGGGAGGATTGATACGCAGTATTTT,CASSPGTGRIDTQYF
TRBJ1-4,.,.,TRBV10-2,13,TGCGCCAGCAGCTTACAGGATAATGAAAAACTGTTTTTT,CASSLQDNEKLFF
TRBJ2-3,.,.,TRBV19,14,TGTGCCAGTAGAGCAGAGGGCGGGCCAGATACGCAGTATTTT,CASRAEGGPDTQYF
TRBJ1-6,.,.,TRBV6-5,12,TGTGCCAGCAGTTACTCGGAGTCACCCCTCCACTTT,CASSYSESPLHF
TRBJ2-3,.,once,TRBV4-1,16,TGCGCCAGCAGCCGCCTACCAGGGGCCCCGACAGATACGCAGTATTTT,CASSRLPGAPTDTQYF
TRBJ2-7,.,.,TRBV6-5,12,TGTGCCAGCAGGGCAAGCTCCTACGAGCAGTACTTC,CASRASSYEQYF
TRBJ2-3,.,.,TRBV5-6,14,TGTGCCAGCAGCTTGGACCAGAGGCCAGATACGCAGTATTTT,CASSLDQRPDTQYF
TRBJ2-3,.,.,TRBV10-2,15,TGCGCCAGCAAGGATTTGGGGCTCAGCACAGATACGCAGTATTTT,CASKDLGLSTDTQYF
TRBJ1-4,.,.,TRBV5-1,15,TGCGCCAGCAGCTTGGCCGGACAGCATAATGAAAAACTGTTTTTT,CASSLAGQHNEKLFF
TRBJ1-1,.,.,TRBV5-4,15,TGTGCCAGCAGCTTGGGACCGGAGGGGAGAACTGAAGCTTTCTTT,CASSLGPEGRTEAFF
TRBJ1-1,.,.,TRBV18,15,TGTGCCAGCTCACCGGTTGAGGGCTTGAACACTGAAGCTTTCTTT,CASSPVEGLNTEAFF
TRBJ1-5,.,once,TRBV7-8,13,TGTGCCAGCAGCCTCTATCATAGTCCGCCCCAGCATTTT,CASSLYHSPPQHF
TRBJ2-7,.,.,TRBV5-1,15,TGCGCCAGCAGCTCAACACAGGGGAGGTCCTACGAGCAGTACTTC,CASSSTQGRSYEQYF
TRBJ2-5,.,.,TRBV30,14,TGTGCCTGGGACCGGCCGGGGGGCAAGAAAACCCAGTACTTC,CAWDRPGGKKTQYF
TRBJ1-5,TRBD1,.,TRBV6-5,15,TGTGCCAGCAGACTCACTACAGGGGGTGATCAGCCCCAGCATTTT,CASRLTTGGDQPQHF
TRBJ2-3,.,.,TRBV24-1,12,TGTGCCACCGGGACTAGCACAGATACGCAGTATTTT,CATGTSTDTQYF
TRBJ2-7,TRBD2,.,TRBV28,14,TGTGCCAGCAGCTCCCCAGCGGGGGGGAATGAGCAGTACTTC,CASSSPAGGNEQYF
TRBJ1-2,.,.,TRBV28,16,TGTGCCAGCAGTTTAGTAGGGTCGACAGAGAACTATGGCTACACCTTC,CASSLVGSTENYGYTF
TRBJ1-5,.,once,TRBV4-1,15,TGCGCCAGCAGCCAAACTTGGACTCCCAATCAGCCCCAGCATTTT,CASSQTWTPNQPQHF
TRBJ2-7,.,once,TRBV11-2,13,TGTGCCAGCAGCTTTAGGGGCGCCTACGAGCAGTACTTC,CASSFRGAYEQYF
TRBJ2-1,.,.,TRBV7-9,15,TGTGCCAGCAGCTTAGCGGGGGGGCTATACAATGAGCAGTTCTTC,CASSLAGGLYNEQFF
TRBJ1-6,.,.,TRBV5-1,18,TGCGCCAGCAGCTCCGGGCCCCTAGTAGGAGCCTATAATTCACCCCTCCACTTT,CASSSGPLVGAYNSPLHF
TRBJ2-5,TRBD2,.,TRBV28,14,TGTGCCAGCAGCCCACCTAGCGGGGGGGAGACCCAGTACTTC,CASSPPSGGETQYF
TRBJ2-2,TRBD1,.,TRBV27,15,TGTGCCAGCCAGGGACAGGATGTTTACACCGGGGAGCTGTTTTTT,CASQGQDVYTGELFF
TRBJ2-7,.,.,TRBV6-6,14,TGTGCCAGCACCGAGACTCTGGCGGCCTACGAGCAGTACTTC,CASTETLAAYEQYF
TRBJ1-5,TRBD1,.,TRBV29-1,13,TGCAGCGTTGCAGGGGGAGGGAATCAGCCCCAGCATTTT,CSVAGGGNQPQHF
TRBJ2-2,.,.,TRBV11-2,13,TGTGCCAGCAGCTTCAGGGGCGTCGGGGAGCTGTTTTTT,CASSFRGVGELFF
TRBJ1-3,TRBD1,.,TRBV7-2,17,TGTGCCAGCAGCCTATCCGGGACAGGGAGCTCTGGAAACACCATATATTTT,CASSLSGTGSSGNTIYF
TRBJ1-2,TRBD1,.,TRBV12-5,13,TGTGCTAGTGGGGAAACAGGGGAGGCTGGCTACACCTTC,CASGETGEAGYTF
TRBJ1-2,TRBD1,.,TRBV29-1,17,TGCAGCGTTCCGTCAACAGGACAGGGGGGTCCTAACTATGGCTACACCTTC,CSVPSTGQGGPNYGYTF
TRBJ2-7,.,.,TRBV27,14,TGTGCCAGCAGTTCCAGACAGGTTCCCTACGAGCAGTACTTC,CASSSRQVPYEQYF
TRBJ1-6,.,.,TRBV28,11,TGTGCCAGCGGCACGAATTCACCCCTCCACTTT,CASGTNSPLHF
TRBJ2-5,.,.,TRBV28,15,TGTGCCAGCAGTTTAGTTGGCCTACTTGGGGAGACCCAGTACTTC,CASSLVGLLGETQYF
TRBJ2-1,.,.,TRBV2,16,TGTGCCAGCAGTTCTACTCCCCCGTCGTCCTACAATGAGCAGTTCTTC,CASSSTPPSSYNEQFF
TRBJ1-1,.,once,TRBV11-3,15,TGTGCCAGCAGCTTAATTGGGGGTTGGAACACTGAAGCTTTCTTT,CASSLIGGWNTEAFF
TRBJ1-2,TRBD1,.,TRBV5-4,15,TGTGCCAGCAGCCGCACAGGGGGCTATATCTATGGCTACACCTTC,CASSRTGGYIYGYTF
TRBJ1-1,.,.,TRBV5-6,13,TGTGCCAGCAGCTTGGAACCCCAAACTGAAGCTTTCTTT,CASSLEPQTEAFF
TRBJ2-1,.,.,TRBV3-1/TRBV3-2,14,TGTGCCAGCAGCCAAGGTTCCTCTAGACATGAGCAGTTCTTC,CASSQGSSRHEQFF
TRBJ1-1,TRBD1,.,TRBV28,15,TGTGCCAGCAGAGAACCGGGACAGGGGAACACTGAAGCTTTCTTT,CASREPGQGNTEAFF
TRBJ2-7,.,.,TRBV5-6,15,TGTGCCAGCAGCATGGGCAACCCAGCCCTCTACGAGCAGTACTTC,CASSMGNPALYEQYF
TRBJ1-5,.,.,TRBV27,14,TGTGCCAGCAGCTCTACAGGGCCCAATCAGCCCCAGCATTTT,CASSSTGPNQPQHF
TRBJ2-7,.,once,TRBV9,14,TGTGCCAGCAGCCTCACCGGGGGCACATACGAGCAGTACTTC,CASSLTGGTYEQYF
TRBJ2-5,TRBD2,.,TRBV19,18,TGTGCCAGTAGTCAACGGACTAGCGGGGTAGGAGTTCAGGAGACCCAGTACTTC,CASSQRTSGVGVQETQYF
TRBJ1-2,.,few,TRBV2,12,TGTGCCAGCCTGGGACGGGACTATGGCTACACCTTC,CASLGRDYGYTF
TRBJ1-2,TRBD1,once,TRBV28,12,TGTGCCATCCATGGGACAGGGAACGGCTACACCTTC,CAIHGTGNGYTF
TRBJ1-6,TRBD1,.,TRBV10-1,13,TGCGCCAGCAAGGGACAGCAGAATTCACCCCTCCACTTT,CASKGQQNSPLHF
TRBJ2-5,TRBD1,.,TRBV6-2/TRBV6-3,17,TGTGCCAGCAGTTACTCCCCGGGACAGTCGTCTCAAGAGACCCAGTACTTC,CASSYSPGQSSQETQYF
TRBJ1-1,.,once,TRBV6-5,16,TGTGCCAGCAGTTACTCGTCGGCAGGACTCAACACTGAAGCTTTCTTT,CASSYSSAGLNTEAFF
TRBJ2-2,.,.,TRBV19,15,TGTGCCAGTAGTATAGGGGGAGCGCTTACCGGGGAGCTGTTTTTT,CASSIGGALTGELFF
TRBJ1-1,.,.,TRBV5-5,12,TGTGCCAGCAGCCCCAGCTCCTCTGAAGCTTTCTTT,CASSPSSSEAFF
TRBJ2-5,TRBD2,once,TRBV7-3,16,TGTGCCAGCAGCGTAGGACTAGCGGGGGCCCAAGAGACCCAGTACTTC,CASSVGLAGAQETQYF
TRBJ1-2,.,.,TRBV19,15,TGTGCCAGTAGTTCCCGTCGGACTATCCTCGGCGGCTACACCTTC,CASSSRRTILGGYTF
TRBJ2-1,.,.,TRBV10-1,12,TGCGCCAGCAGTGACAGGAACAATGAGCAGTTCTTC,CASSDRNNEQFF
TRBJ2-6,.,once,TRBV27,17,TGTGCCAGCAGTCCACCGACACGGATCTCTGGGGCCAACGTCCTGACTTTC,CASSPPTRISGANVLTF